The clone carrying this TCR beta chain was seen a few times. As yet, its antigen is unknown. Different DNA sequences within this sample yield the same CDR3. The CDR3 has 14 residues. Per the germline V gene, CDR1 is SGHRS and CDR2 is YFSETQ. Trimming at V came to 0 bases and at J to 4 bases, leaving 3 bases not matched to a gene. Clones were sequenced by immunoSEQ multiplex PCR, and TCRdb holds only the in-frame ones, with some missing. Of more than 2,000,000 clones in the sample, 85% to 95% were seen once. The entry originates in a study of shared clonotypes between healthy human individuals. Background on the study: The people who gave samples were two women and a few men aged 18 to 49. Three CD4 naive, three CD4 memory, two CD8 naive and one CD8 memory plate were used per donor. Study-wide results and caveats: Among the subsets, naive ones generally showed larger estimated richness than memory ones. Clonotypes not shared had lower generation probabilities than those common to all four donors.

The chain uses TRBV5-1 and TRBJ1-2; TRBD1 matches 7 bases. The sample was naive CD4+ T cells sorted from blood. Described subset: CD45RA+ positively selected. This TCR came from a man younger than 30 in good health. The CDR3: CASSLEGAGYGYTF. The CDR3 DNA sequence: TGCGCCAGCAGCTTGGAGGGGGCGGGCTATGGCTACACCTTC. The full variable domain, its missing parts supplied by reference TRBV5-1 and TRBJ1-2, is KAGVTQTPRYLIKTRGQQVTLSCSPISGHRSVSWYQQTPGQGLQFLFEYFSETQRNKGNFPGRFSGRQFSNSRSEMNVSTLELGDSALYLCASSLEGAGYGYTFGSGTRLTVV.